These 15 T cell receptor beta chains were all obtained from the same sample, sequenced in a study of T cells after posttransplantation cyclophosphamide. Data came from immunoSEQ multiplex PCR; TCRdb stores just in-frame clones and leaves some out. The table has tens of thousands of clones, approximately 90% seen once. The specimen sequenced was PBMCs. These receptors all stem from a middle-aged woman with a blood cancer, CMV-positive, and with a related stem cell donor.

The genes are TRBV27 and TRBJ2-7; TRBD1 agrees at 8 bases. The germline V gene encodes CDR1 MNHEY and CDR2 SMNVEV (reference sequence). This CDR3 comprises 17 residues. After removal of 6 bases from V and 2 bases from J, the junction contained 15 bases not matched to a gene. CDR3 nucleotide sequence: TGTGCCAGCAGCCTATTAAATTTGGGACAGGAGACCTACGAGCAGTACTTC. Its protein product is CASSLLNLGQETYEQYF.

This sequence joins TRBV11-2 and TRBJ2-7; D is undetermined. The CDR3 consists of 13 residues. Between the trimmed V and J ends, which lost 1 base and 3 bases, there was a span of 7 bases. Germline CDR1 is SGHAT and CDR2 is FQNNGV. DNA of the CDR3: TGTGCCAGCAGCTTAGGCGAGAGCTACGAGCAGTACTTC. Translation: CASSLGESYEQYF.

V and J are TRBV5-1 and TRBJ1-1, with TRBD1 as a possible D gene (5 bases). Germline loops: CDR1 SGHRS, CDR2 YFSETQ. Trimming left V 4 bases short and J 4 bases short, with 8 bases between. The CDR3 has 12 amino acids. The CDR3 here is CASSTQGTEAFF. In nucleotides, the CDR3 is TGCGCCAGCAGCACGCAGGGCACTGAAGCTTTCTTT.

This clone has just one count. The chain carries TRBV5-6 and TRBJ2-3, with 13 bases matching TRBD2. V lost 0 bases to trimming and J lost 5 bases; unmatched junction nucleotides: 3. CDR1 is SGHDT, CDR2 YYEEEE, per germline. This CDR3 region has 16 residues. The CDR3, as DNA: TGTGCCAGCAGCTTGGGACTAGCGGGGGGTTTAGATACGCAGTATTTT. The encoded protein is CASSLGLAGGLDTQYF.

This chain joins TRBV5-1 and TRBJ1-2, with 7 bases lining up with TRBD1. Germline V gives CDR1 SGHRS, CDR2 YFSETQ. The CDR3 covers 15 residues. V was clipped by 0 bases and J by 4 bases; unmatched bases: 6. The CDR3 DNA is TGCGCCAGCAGCTTGGGGACTGGGACAGCCTATGGCTACACCTTC. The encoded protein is CASSLGTGTAYGYTF.

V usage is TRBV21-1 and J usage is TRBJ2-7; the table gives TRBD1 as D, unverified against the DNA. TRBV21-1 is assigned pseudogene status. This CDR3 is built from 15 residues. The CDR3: CASSNEGQTTYEQYF. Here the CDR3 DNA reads TGTGCCAGCAGCAACGAGGGACAGACTACTTACGAGCAGTACTTC.

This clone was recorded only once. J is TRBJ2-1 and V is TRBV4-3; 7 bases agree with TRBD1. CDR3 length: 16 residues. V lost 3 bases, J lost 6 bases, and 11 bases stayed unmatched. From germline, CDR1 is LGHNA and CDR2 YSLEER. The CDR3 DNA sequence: TGCGCCAGCAGCCAGAGTGACAGGGTTTTAGGCAATGAGCAGTTCTTC. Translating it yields CASSQSDRVLGNEQFF.

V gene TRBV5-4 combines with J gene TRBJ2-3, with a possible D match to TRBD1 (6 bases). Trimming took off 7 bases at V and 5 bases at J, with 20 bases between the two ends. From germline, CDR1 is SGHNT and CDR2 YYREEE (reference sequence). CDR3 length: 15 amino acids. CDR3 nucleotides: TGTGCCAGCTTTCCGCCCGGGGTCAGGGGAGATACGCAGTATTTT. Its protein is CASFPPGVRGDTQYF.

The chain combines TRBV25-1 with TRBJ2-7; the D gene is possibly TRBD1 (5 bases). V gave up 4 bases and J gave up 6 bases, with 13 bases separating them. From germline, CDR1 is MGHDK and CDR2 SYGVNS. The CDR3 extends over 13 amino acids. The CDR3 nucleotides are TGTGCCAGCAGTGGGCTTACAGGTATCGAGCAGTACTTC. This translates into CASSGLTGIEQYF.

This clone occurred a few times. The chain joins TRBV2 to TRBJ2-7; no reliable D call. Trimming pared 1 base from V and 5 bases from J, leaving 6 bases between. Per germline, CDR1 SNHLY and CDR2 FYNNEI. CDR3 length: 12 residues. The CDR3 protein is CASSEGGNEQYF. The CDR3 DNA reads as TGTGCCAGCAGTGAAGGAGGTAACGAGCAGTACTTC. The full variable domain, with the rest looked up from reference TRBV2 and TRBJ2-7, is EPEVTQTPSHQVTQMGQEVILRCVPISNHLYFYWYRQILGQKVEFLVSFYNNEISEKSEIFDDQFSVERPDGSNFTLKIRSTKLEDSAMYFCASSEGGNEQYFGPGTRLTVT.

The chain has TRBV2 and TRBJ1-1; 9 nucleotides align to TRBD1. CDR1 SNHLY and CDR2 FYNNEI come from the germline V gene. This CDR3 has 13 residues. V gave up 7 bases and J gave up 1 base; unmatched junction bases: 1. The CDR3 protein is CASMGQGNTEAFF. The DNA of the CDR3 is TGTGCCAGCATGGGACAGGGGAACACTGAAGCTTTCTTT.

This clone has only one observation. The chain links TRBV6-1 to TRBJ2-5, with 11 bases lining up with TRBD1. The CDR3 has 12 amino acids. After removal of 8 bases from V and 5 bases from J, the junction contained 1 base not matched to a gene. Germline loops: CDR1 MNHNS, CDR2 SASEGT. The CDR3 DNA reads TGTGCCAGCGGGGACAGGGGGGAGACCCAGTACTTC. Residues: CASGDRGETQYF.

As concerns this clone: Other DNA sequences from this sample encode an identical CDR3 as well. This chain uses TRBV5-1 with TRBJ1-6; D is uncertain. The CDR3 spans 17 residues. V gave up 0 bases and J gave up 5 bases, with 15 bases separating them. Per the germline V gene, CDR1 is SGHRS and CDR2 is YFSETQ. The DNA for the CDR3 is TGCGCCAGCAGCTTGGGTACGTGGGCGCCGAATAATTCACCCCTCCACTTT. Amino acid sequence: CASSLGTWAPNNSPLHF.

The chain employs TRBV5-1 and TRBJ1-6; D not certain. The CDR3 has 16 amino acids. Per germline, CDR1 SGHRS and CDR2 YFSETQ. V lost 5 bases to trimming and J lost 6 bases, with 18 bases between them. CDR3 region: CASSLTVTTANSPLHF. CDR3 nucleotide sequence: TGCGCCAGCAGTCTGACGGTAACTACGGCTAATTCACCCCTCCACTTT.

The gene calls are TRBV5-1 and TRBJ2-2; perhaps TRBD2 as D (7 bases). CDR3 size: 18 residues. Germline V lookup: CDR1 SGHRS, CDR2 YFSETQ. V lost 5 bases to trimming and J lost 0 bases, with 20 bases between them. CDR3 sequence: CASRGGAKGPANTGELFF. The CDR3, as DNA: TGCGCCAGCAGAGGGGGGGCAAAGGGCCCCGCGAACACCGGGGAGCTGTTTTTT. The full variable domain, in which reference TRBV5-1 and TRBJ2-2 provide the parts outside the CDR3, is KAGVTQTPRYLIKTRGQQVTLSCSPISGHRSVSWYQQTPGQGLQFLFEYFSETQRNKGNFPGRFSGRQFSNSRSEMNVSTLELGDSALYLCASRGGAKGPANTGELFFGEGSRLTVL.